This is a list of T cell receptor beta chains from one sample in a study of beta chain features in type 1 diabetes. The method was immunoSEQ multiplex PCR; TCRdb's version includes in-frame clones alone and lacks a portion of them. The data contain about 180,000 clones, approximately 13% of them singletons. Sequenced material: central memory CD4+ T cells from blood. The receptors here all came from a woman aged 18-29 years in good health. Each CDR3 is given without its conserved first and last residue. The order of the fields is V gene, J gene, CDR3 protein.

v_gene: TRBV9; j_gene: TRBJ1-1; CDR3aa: ASSVGIVEKAF
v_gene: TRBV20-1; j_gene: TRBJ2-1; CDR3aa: SANRGSQQF
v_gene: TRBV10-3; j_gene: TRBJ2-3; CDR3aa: AISEKAGADTQY
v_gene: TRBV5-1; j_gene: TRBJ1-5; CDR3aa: ASSLEGQGSQPQH
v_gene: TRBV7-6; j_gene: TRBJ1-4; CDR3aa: ASSLASRGLSEKLF
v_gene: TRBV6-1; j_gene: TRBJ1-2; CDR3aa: ASSESSVRSGYT
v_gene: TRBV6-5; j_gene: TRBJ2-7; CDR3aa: ASSAQAYEQY
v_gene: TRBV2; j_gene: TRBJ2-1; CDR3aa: ASSGRVWF
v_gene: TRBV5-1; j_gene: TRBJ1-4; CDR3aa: ATSTGVATTNEKLF
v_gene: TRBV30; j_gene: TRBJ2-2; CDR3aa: AWSVRSAGELF
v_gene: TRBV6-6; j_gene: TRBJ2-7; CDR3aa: ASSLTSAEQY
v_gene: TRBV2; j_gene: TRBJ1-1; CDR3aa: ASSVKGANTEAF
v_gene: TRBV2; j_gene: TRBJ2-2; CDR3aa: ASNWDRDTGELF
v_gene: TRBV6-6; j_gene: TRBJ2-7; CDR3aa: AISRKGVGPYEQY
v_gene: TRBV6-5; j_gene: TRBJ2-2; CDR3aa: ASSLLRVGELF
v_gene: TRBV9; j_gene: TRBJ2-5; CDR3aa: ASSSGRGWSWETQY
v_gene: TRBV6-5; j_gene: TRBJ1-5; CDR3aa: ASSYSSNRGNQPQH
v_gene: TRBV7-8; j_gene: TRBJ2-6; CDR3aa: ASPEGRYSGANVLT
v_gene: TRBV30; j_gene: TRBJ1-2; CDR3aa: AWSVGQGRGGYT
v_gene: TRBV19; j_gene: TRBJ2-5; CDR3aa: ASSRLGQTWRTQY
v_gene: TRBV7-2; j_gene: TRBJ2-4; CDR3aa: ASSLDRAKNIQY
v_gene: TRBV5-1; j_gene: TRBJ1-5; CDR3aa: ASSWRDSSNQPQH
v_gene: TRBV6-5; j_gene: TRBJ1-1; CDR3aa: ASTSRRAFTEAF
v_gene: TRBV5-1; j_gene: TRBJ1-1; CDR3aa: ASSLGTGGTDTEAF
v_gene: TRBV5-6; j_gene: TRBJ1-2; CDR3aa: ASSSPPGQAGGDGYT